This TCR beta chain was profiled in a study of vaccination effects on CD4 cells after COVID-19. For this clone: Its antigen remains unknown.

Antigen-specific CD4+ T cells were expanded (with viral peptide pools) by the ViraFEST assay ahead of sequencing. The culture ran for roughly ten days before CD4+ T cells were isolated. Sometime from March through December 2020, the person acquired a SARS-CoV-2 infection that PCR confirmed. The repertoire was sequenced with immunoSEQ multiplex PCR; TCRdb's copy has only in-frame clones and lacks some. The table records about 70,000 clones, roughly two thirds of them present only once. V dropped 7 bases and J dropped 7 bases, with 16 bases sitting between them. The germline V gene encodes CDR1 SQVTM and CDR2 ANQGSEA. CDR3 size: 12 residues.

The chain couples TRBV29-1 to TRBJ2-5; perhaps TRBD2 as D (6 bases). The material was CD4+ T cells from PBMCs cultured with HIV peptides, obtained before COVID-19 vaccination. Stated subset: HIV-1 Nef peptide pool negative control/reference culture. This clonotype originated in a human donor who had a prior SARS-CoV-2 infection. The CDR3 loop reads CSAWTAAGTQYF. DNA of the CDR3: TGCAGCGCTTGGACTGCAGCGGGGACCCAGTACTTC.